This entry lists 15 T cell receptor beta chains sequenced from one sample in a study of radiation and T cells in renal cell carcinoma. Here immunoSEQ multiplex PCR was the method, and the copy in TCRdb shows in-frame clones only, minus some. The sample holds approximately 110,000 clones, 82% seen once. Time point: baseline pretreatment blood. The treatment denotes: 15 Gy SBRT to primary tumor, nephrectomy 4 weeks later. The source was blood, collected from a patient whose treatment included radiotherapy and nephrectomy. Receptor source: a woman aged 60 to 75 with renal cell carcinoma.

The V and J genes are TRBV5-1 and TRBJ1-6; TRBD1 agrees at 7 bases. CDR3 length equals 15 residues. Per the germline V gene, CDR1 is SGHRS and CDR2 is YFSETQ. J was trimmed by 9 bases and V by 0 bases; bases with no gene match: 6. CDR3 in amino acids: CASSLGPGQPSPLHF. The CDR3 bases are TGCGCCAGCAGCTTGGGACCGGGACAGCCTTCACCCCTCCACTTT.

The CDR3 here is CASSENTGELFF. In DNA form, the CDR3 reads TGCGCCAGCAGTGAGAACACCGGGGAGCTGTTTTTT. This rearrangement joins TRBV10-1 to TRBJ2-2; D call uncertain. V lost 2 bases, J lost 2 bases, and 0 bases lay in between. This CDR3 has 12 amino acids. Germline assignment: CDR1 WNHNN and CDR2 SYGVQD (reference sequence).

The chain combines TRBV7-8 with TRBJ1-2; TRBD1 agrees at 9 bases. CDR1 is SGHVS and CDR2 is FQNEAQ in the germline V gene. Trimming removed 5 bases from V and 4 bases from J; junction bases left unmatched: 17. This CDR3 contains 18 residues. The CDR3 DNA follows: TGTGCCAGCAGCCCCGACCCGGGACAGGGCGCCGAACCCTATGGCTACACCTTC. Translating gives CASSPDPGQGAEPYGYTF.

The V and J genes are TRBV4-3 and TRBJ1-2, with TRBD1 matching over 7 bases. CDR3 length: 16 amino acids. The J segment lost 0 bases and the V segment lost 1 base, leaving 5 bases of the junction unmatched. Germline V CDR1 and CDR2: LGHNA, YSLEER. DNA of the CDR3: TGCGCCAGCAGCCAAGGGACAGGAGATGCTAACTATGGCTACACCTTC. The encoded protein is CASSQGTGDANYGYTF.

The V and J genes are TRBV7-3 and TRBJ2-1; D unresolved. Trimming removed 2 bases from V and 7 bases from J, with 9 bases in between. Germline assignment: CDR1 SGHTA and CDR2 FQGTGA. The CDR3 runs 13 residues. The DNA for the CDR3 is TGTGCCAGCAGCTTAGGAATCGGGAATGAGCAGTTCTTC. It is translated as CASSLGIGNEQFF.

This sequence joins TRBV28 and TRBJ1-2; no clear D. The length of the CDR3 is 15 residues. Trimming stripped 1 base from V and 7 bases from J, with 16 bases between. Germline assignment: CDR1 MDHEN and CDR2 SYDVKM. Written as DNA, the CDR3 is TGTGCCAGCAGTTTATCGGCGACCCTCGGGATTGGCTACACCTTC. Amino acids: CASSLSATLGIGYTF.

The rearrangement links TRBV2 to TRBJ2-7, with D uncertain. Germline CDR1 is SNHLY and CDR2 is FYNNEI. Trimming took 5 bases from V and 4 from J, leaving 6 bases between them. The CDR3 spans 11 residues. The CDR3 sequence: CASSSIYEQYF. In DNA form, the CDR3 reads TGTGCCAGCAGTTCAATATACGAGCAGTACTTC. The variable domain in full, completed from reference TRBV2 and TRBJ2-7, reads EPEVTQTPSHQVTQMGQEVILRCVPISNHLYFYWYRQILGQKVEFLVSFYNNEISEKSEIFDDQFSVERPDGSNFTLKIRSTKLEDSAMYFCASSSIYEQYFGPGTRLTVT.

This sequence joins TRBV7-2 and TRBJ2-3, with a possible D match to TRBD2 (6 bases). Germline CDR1 is SGHTA and CDR2 is FQGNSA. Trimming left V 2 bases short and J 5 bases short, with 11 bases between. The CDR3 is made up of 14 amino acids. The CDR3 loop is CASSLYGAGDTQYF. Written as DNA, the CDR3 is TGTGCCAGCAGCTTATACGGAGCGGGAGATACGCAGTATTTT.

This chain links TRBV5-4 with TRBJ1-4, with D uncertain. Germline lookup yields CDR1 SGHNT and CDR2 YYREEE (reference sequence). Between the trimmed V and J ends, which lost 3 bases and 14 bases, there was a span of 17 bases. CDR3 length: 13 amino acids. The CDR3 sequence is CASSSSRTGMLFF. The CDR3 nucleotides read TGTGCCAGCAGCTCCTCCCGGACGGGAATGCTGTTTTTT.

This rearrangement joins TRBV2 to TRBJ1-3, with D perhaps matching TRBD1 (6 bases). The CDR3 loop spans 15 amino acids. The V and J ends lost 6 bases and 2 bases respectively, with 14 bases between them. Germline CDR1 and CDR2: SNHLY and FYNNEI. This CDR3 reads CASRADRLPGNTIYF. CDR3 in DNA: TGTGCCAGCAGAGCAGACAGGTTACCTGGAAACACCATATATTTT.

This clone was recorded once. The CDR3 loop is CASSGTGSSYEQYF. CDR3 DNA sequence: TGTGCCAGCAGCGGGACAGGAAGCTCCTACGAGCAGTACTTC. This chain joins TRBV27 and TRBJ2-7; 8 nucleotides align to TRBD1. The germline V gene has CDR1 MNHEY and CDR2 SMNVEV (reference sequence). This CDR3 spans 14 amino acids. Trimming cost V 6 bases and J 0 bases; bases outside gene matches: 4.

Written as DNA, the CDR3 is TGCAGCGTCCGAGGGACAGCAGCTAATGAAAAACTGTTTTTT. This encodes CSVRGTAANEKLFF. The chain employs TRBV29-1 and TRBJ1-4; the match to TRBD1 covers 7 bases. The CDR3 is made up of 14 amino acids. Germline assignment: CDR1 SQVTM and CDR2 ANQGSEA. V was pared by 6 bases and J by 3 bases, with 7 bases of the junction left unmatched. The full variable domain, with the rest looked up from reference TRBV29-1 and TRBJ1-4, is SAVISQKPSRDICQRGTSLTIQCQVDSQVTMMFWYRQQPGQSLTLIATANQGSEATYESGFVIDKFPISRPNLTFSTLTVSNMSPEDSSIYLCSVRGTAANEKLFFGSGTQLSVL.

As concerns this clone: Other DNA sequences in this specimen translate into the identical CDR3. V and J are TRBV2 and TRBJ1-6; 10 bases match TRBD1. Per the germline V gene, CDR1 is SNHLY and CDR2 is FYNNEI. With V trimmed by 5 bases and J by 7 bases, 5 bases remained unmatched. The CDR3 runs 15 residues. CDR3 nucleotides: TGTGCCAGCAGTCAGGGACAGGGGACAAATTCACCCCTCCACTTT. As protein: CASSQGQGTNSPLHF.

V gene TRBV9 combines with J gene TRBJ2-2, with TRBD1 matching 7 bases. V shed 4 bases, J shed 3 bases, and the junction held 3 bases outside the gene matches. CDR1 SGDLS and CDR2 YYNGEE come from the germline V gene. The CDR3 spans 14 residues. Written as DNA, the CDR3 is TGTGCCAGCAGCCAGACAGGGCACACCGGGGAGCTGTTTTTT. Translated: CASSQTGHTGELFF.

This chain links TRBV7-9 with TRBJ1-1; perhaps TRBD1 as D (5 bases). Germline CDR1 and CDR2: SEHNR and FQNEAQ (reference sequence). V gave up 1 base and J gave up 0 bases, with 9 bases separating them. The length of the CDR3 is 15 residues. The CDR3 nucleotides read TGTGCCAGCAGCTTAGATGGGGACTTGAACACTGAAGCTTTCTTT. Its protein is CASSLDGDLNTEAFF.